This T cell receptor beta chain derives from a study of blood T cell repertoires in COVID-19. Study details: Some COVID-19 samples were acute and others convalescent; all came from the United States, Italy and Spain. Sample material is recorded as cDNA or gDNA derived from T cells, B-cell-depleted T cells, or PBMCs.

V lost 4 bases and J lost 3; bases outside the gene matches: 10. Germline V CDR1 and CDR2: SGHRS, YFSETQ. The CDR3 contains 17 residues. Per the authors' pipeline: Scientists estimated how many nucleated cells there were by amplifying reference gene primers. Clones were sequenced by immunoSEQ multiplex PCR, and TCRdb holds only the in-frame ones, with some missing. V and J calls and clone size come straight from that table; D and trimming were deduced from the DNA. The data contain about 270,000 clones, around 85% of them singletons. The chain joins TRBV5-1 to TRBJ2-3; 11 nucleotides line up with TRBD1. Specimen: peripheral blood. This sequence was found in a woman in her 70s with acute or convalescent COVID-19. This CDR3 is CASSTTLGQGATDTQYF. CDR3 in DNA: TGCGCCAGCAGCACCACCCTCGGACAGGGGGCTACAGATACGCAGTATTTT.